These 31 T cell receptor beta chains were sequenced from one sample in a study of beta chain features in type 1 diabetes. Whole-study findings and limits: TCRB CDR3s were moderately but significantly shorter in Type 1 diabetes patients in all four CD4+ subsets.

Expressed TCRB transcripts were sequenced because the isolated RNA had all been reverse transcribed beforehand. Sequencing was performed with immunoSEQ multiplex PCR; in TCRdb, only in-frame clones are kept and a portion is missing. Of 130,000 to 150,000 clones detected, about 13% appear once; the ten largest clones hold 1.3%. Their antigens remain unidentified. The sequenced sample consisted of central memory CD4+ T cells from blood. Source of these receptors: a man between 18 and 35 years old with type 1 diabetes.

This clone was counted a few times. The chain links TRBV29-1 to TRBJ2-1; maybe TRBD1 (6 bases). The CDR3 loop spans 11 amino acids. Germline values: CDR1 SQVTM, CDR2 ANQGSEA. V was trimmed by 4 bases and J by 8 bases, leaving 9 bases between them. CDR3 in DNA: TGCAGCGTTGCCAGGGGCCATGAGCAGTTCTTC. Protein product: CSVARGHEQFF.

This clone has more than one count but fewer than ten. This chain uses TRBV19 with TRBJ2-5; possibly TRBD2 for D (5 bases). This CDR3 contains 11 residues. The germline gives CDR1 LNHDA, CDR2 SQIVND (reference sequence). V lost 8 bases and J 10 bases, leaving 14 bases between the germline ends. The CDR3 protein is CASDDGDGQYF. In DNA form, the CDR3 reads TGTGCCAGTGACGACGGGGATGGCCAGTACTTC.

This clone has only a few counts. V is TRBV5-4 and J is TRBJ2-7, with no clear D. This CDR3 has 13 amino acids. Germline CDR1 SGHNT, CDR2 YYREEE (reference sequence). With 5 bases removed from V and 3 bases from J, the gap between germline ends came to 12 bases. Here the CDR3 DNA reads TGTGCCAGCAGTGTCGACTCTAACTACGAGCAGTACTTC. Translation: CASSVDSNYEQYF.

The table lists this clone with a few counts. V gene TRBV5-1 combines with J gene TRBJ1-2; D not resolved. CDR1 and CDR2 (germline): SGHRS, YFSETQ. The CDR3 has 16 residues. V gave up 2 bases and J gave up 0 bases, with 14 bases separating them. The CDR3 DNA reads as TGCGCCAGCAGCTTCGCCTCCGGGGTAACTAACTATGGCTACACCTTC. This sequence encodes CASSFASGVTNYGYTF.

The chain couples TRBV9 to TRBJ1-1; possible D gene TRBD1, 5 bases. This CDR3 region has 12 residues. The ends were cut back, 3 bases at V and 8 bases at J, with 11 bases in the middle. CDR1 SGDLS and CDR2 YYNGEE come from the germline V gene. The CDR3 loop is CASSASGTEAFF. The CDR3 DNA reads TGTGCCAGCAGCGCATCCGGGACGGAAGCTTTCTTT. Filled out from reference TRBV9 and TRBJ1-1, the complete variable domain reads DSGVTQTPKHLITATGQRVTLRCSPRSGDLSVYWYQQSLDQGLQFLIQYYNGEERAKGNILERFSAQQFPDLHSELNLSSLELGDSALYFCASSASGTEAFFGQGTRLTVV.

This clone was counted only a few times. The V and J genes are TRBV5-1 and TRBJ1-2; no definite D call. The germline V gene encodes CDR1 SGHRS and CDR2 YFSETQ. This CDR3 has 13 residues. The V end lost 6 bases, the J end lost 4 bases, and 13 bases lay between the germline ends. CDR3 protein: CASMRVDGYGYTF. The DNA for the CDR3 is TGCGCCAGCATGCGAGTCGACGGCTATGGCTACACCTTC.

This clone was counted a few times. Other DNA sequences from this sample encode an identical CDR3 as well. The rearrangement uses TRBV7-2 and TRBJ2-6, with D unclear. The CDR3 sequence is 17 residues long. CDR1 is SGHTA and CDR2 is FQGNSA in the germline V gene. V was clipped by 5 bases and J by 4 bases, with 18 bases between them. CDR3 protein: CASSPYITGSGANVLTF. CDR3 sequence (DNA): TGTGCCAGCAGCCCTTACATCACGGGTTCAGGGGCCAACGTCCTGACTTTC.

This clone showed up just a few times. The CDR3 region is CAWSGTGYDGYTF. The DNA of the CDR3 is TGTGCCTGGAGTGGGACAGGGTATGATGGCTACACCTTC. The rearrangement links TRBV30 to TRBJ1-2; 8 bases agree with TRBD1. CDR1 is GTSNPN and CDR2 is SVGIG in the germline V gene (reference sequence). The CDR3 extends over 13 amino acids. V shed 1 base, J shed 6 bases, and the junction held 4 bases outside the gene matches.

The rearrangement links TRBV18 to TRBJ2-3, with 12 positions matching TRBD2. The CDR3 has 15 amino acids. From germline, CDR1 is KGHSH and CDR2 LQKENI. Trimming at V came to 3 bases and at J to 4 bases, leaving 2 bases not matched to a gene. DNA for the CDR3: TGTGCCAGCTCACCCCTAGCGGGGGGGGCAGATACGCAGTATTTT. Its protein product is CASSPLAGGADTQYF.

The genes are TRBV10-2 and TRBJ1-1, with a possible D match to TRBD1 (5 bases). This CDR3 region has 13 residues. Germline assignment: CDR1 WSHSY and CDR2 SAAADI. Trimming removed 6 bases from V and 5 bases from J, with 13 bases in between. CDR3 DNA: TGCGCCAGCAGAAGACAGACGGGTACTGAAGCTTTCTTT. This codes for CASRRQTGTEAFF.

This clone appeared a few times. This CDR3 is CASSLRTAGNGYTF. CDR3 coding DNA: TGTGCCAGCAGCCTACGGACAGCCGGAAATGGCTACACCTTC. V is TRBV6-1 and J is TRBJ1-2; D perhaps matches TRBD1 (6 bases). CDR1 MNHNS and CDR2 SASEGT come from the germline V gene. The V and J ends lost 6 bases and 6 bases respectively, with 17 bases between them. The CDR3 totals 14 residues.

This clone came up a few times. The chain couples TRBV7-9 to TRBJ2-7; D remains unclear. The CDR3 is made up of 13 amino acids. Germline CDR1 is SEHNR and CDR2 is FQNEAQ (reference sequence). Trimming removed 4 bases from V and 0 bases from J, with 7 bases in between. The CDR3 protein is CASSSTDSYEQYF. CDR3 bases: TGTGCCAGCAGCTCTACGGACTCCTACGAGCAGTACTTC.

The genes are TRBV6-1 and TRBJ2-7; D remains ambiguous. Germline V CDR1 and CDR2: MNHNS, SASEGT. The CDR3 totals 15 residues. Trimming stripped 4 bases from V and 2 bases from J, with 15 bases between. CDR3 sequence: CASSGLYFPTYEQYF. In DNA form, the CDR3 reads TGTGCCAGCAGTGGGCTTTACTTCCCGACCTACGAGCAGTACTTC.

This clone was seen a handful of times. The chain couples TRBV28 to TRBJ2-3, with 9 bases lining up with TRBD2. Trimming took 6 bases from V and 2 from J; bases not matched to a gene: 3. The CDR3 is 14 residues long. Germline lookup yields CDR1 MDHEN and CDR2 SYDVKM. DNA of the CDR3: TGTGCCAGCAGAGGCGGGGGGGCCACAGATACGCAGTATTTT. Protein sequence: CASRGGGATDTQYF.

This clone was observed a handful of times. One end of the junction varies from germline; a read error may be responsible. The chain couples TRBV7-7 to TRBJ1-1, with TRBD1 identical over 9 bases. The CDR3 covers 14 residues. Per the germline V gene, CDR1 is SSHAT and CDR2 is FNYEAQ (reference sequence). The CDR3 bases are TGTGCTAGCAGCTTAGAACAGGGGGCAACTGAAGCTTTCTTT. It codes for CASSLEQGATEAFF.

This chain's CDR3 is CASTLSPSGDYEQYF. CDR3 bases: TGTGCCAGCACCCTATCCCCAAGCGGAGACTACGAGCAGTACTTC. This chain links TRBV6-5 with TRBJ2-7, with D possibly being TRBD2 (5 bases). The germline V gene has CDR1 MNHEY and CDR2 SVGAGI. The CDR3 extends over 15 amino acids. The V end was cut by 7 bases, the J end by 3 bases, with 19 bases between.

As regards this clone: A much larger clone sits a single nucleotide away, making a read error possible. The genes are TRBV5-6 and TRBJ2-7, with D unresolved. V gave up 0 bases and J gave up 3 bases, with 1 base separating them. Germline CDR1 reads SGHDT; CDR2 reads YYEEEE. This CDR3 region has 11 residues. The DNA of the CDR3 is TGTGCCAGCAGCTTGGACTACGAGCAGTACTTC. Protein: CASSLDYEQYF.

This clone was seen more than once but under ten times. This chain uses TRBV7-7 with TRBJ2-7; TRBD2 aligns across 15 bases. V was clipped by 4 bases and J by 3 bases; unmatched bases: 1. The V gene's germline CDR1 is SSHAT and CDR2 FNYEAQ (reference sequence). The CDR3 has 15 amino acids. CDR3 sequence (DNA): TGTGCCAGCAGCTCGGGACTAGCGGGGGGCTACGAGCAGTACTTC. Protein: CASSSGLAGGYEQYF.

This chain joins TRBV4-1 and TRBJ2-5, with D perhaps matching TRBD2 (6 bases). CDR1 and CDR2 from the germline V gene are MGHRA and YSYEKL. V was shortened by 2 bases and J by 4 bases, with 20 bases between the two germline ends. The CDR3 extends over 17 amino acids. In DNA, the CDR3 is TGCGCCAGCAGCCAAATCCGGGACGGGGGTCCAAGAGAGACCCAGTACTTC. This codes for CASSQIRDGGPRETQYF.

The V and J genes are TRBV7-2 and TRBJ1-6; D possibly corresponds to TRBD1 (5 bases). There are 15 residues in the CDR3. Germline CDR1 SGHTA, CDR2 FQGNSA. V dropped 5 bases and J dropped 9 bases, with 17 bases sitting between them. The CDR3 loop reads CASSTQGVSSSPLHF. Here the CDR3 DNA reads TGTGCCAGCAGCACTCAGGGTGTGAGTAGTTCACCCCTCCACTTT.

V gene TRBV9 combines with J gene TRBJ2-1; 10 nucleotides match TRBD1. Germline V lookup: CDR1 SGDLS, CDR2 YYNGEE. The CDR3 spans 14 residues. The V gene end was trimmed by 4 bases and the J gene end by 6 bases; junction bases not matched to a gene: 4. The CDR3 reads CASSPRDRGNEQFF. CDR3 in DNA: TGTGCCAGCAGCCCCCGGGACAGGGGCAATGAGCAGTTCTTC.

This clone was picked up a small number of times. J is TRBJ2-1 and V is TRBV5-1; D is ambiguous. V lost 0 bases, J lost 2 bases, and 6 bases lay in between. CDR3 length: 14 amino acids. Per germline, CDR1 SGHRS and CDR2 YFSETQ. The CDR3 is CASSLAGTYNEQFF. The CDR3 DNA sequence: TGCGCCAGCAGCTTGGCTGGAACCTACAATGAGCAGTTCTTC.

The chain has TRBV27 and TRBJ1-5; D is perhaps TRBD1 (6 bases). Germline V CDR1 and CDR2: MNHEY, SMNVEV (reference sequence). The CDR3 is 15 residues long. V gave up 4 bases and J gave up 2 bases, with 12 bases separating them. CDR3 DNA sequence: TGTGCCAGCAGTTCCACAGGGTTGGGCAATCAGCCCCAGCATTTT. It yields the protein CASSSTGLGNQPQHF.

This rearrangement joins TRBV13 to TRBJ2-2; 12 positions match TRBD1. Per germline, CDR1 PRHDT and CDR2 FYEKMQ (reference sequence). Trimming at V came to 4 bases and at J to 7 bases, leaving 7 bases not matched to a gene. CDR3 length equals 16 residues. For the CDR3, the DNA is TGTGCCAGCAGCTCCTGGGACAGGGGGCTTAACGGGGAGCTGTTTTTT. Its protein product is CASSSWDRGLNGELFF.

V gene TRBV6-1 combines with J gene TRBJ2-1; TRBD2 matches at 13 bases. The CDR3 contains 15 residues. The germline gives CDR1 MNHNS, CDR2 SASEGT. Trimming at V came to 6 bases and at J to 1 base, leaving 0 bases not matched to a gene. The CDR3 DNA reads TGTGCCAGCAGGACTAGCGGGGGGTCCTACAATGAGCAGTTCTTC. It codes for CASRTSGGSYNEQFF.

This clone was found a few times. The genes are TRBV18 and TRBJ2-7; TRBD1 matches 7 bases. The length of the CDR3 is 13 residues. Germline CDR1 reads KGHSH; CDR2 reads LQKENI. The trim removed 8 bases at V and 5 bases at J, leaving 9 bases unmatched. The CDR3 nucleotides are TGTGCCAGCGCTGACAGGGTAAGGGACGAGCAGTACTTC. Translated: CASADRVRDEQYF.

J is TRBJ2-1 and V is TRBV29-1; D possibly corresponds to TRBD2 (6 bases). Germline lookup yields CDR1 SQVTM and CDR2 ANQGSEA. This CDR3 contains 12 residues. Trimming cost V 7 bases and J 6 bases, with 13 bases left between them. CDR3 nucleotide sequence: TGCAGCGCCGGCGGGACCGGCAATGAGCAGTTCTTC. This sequence encodes CSAGGTGNEQFF.

The rearrangement links TRBV10-3 to TRBJ1-1; maybe TRBD1 (6 bases). The CDR3 runs 16 residues. The germline V and J ends were trimmed by 4 bases and 5 bases, with 20 bases remaining between them. CDR1 and CDR2 from the germline V gene are ENHRY and SYGVKD. CDR3 protein: CAISGSVGTKRTEAFF. CDR3 nucleotide sequence: TGTGCCATCAGTGGTTCCGTGGGGACAAAGAGGACTGAAGCTTTCTTT.

V and J are TRBV29-1 and TRBJ1-2, with 8 bases lining up with TRBD1. Germline lookup yields CDR1 SQVTM and CDR2 ANQGSEA. The J segment lost 6 bases and the V segment lost 6 bases, leaving 18 bases of the junction unmatched. CDR3 length equals 16 residues. The CDR3 region has the DNA TGCAGCGTCGGCCTTCCCGGACAGGGAGGCATTAATGGCTACACCTTC. Its translation: CSVGLPGQGGINGYTF.

As to this clone: At one boundary the junction diverges from the germline segment, which might be a read error. The rearrangement links TRBV27 to TRBJ2-7, with a possible D match to TRBD2 (5 bases). The CDR3 totals 15 residues. From germline, CDR1 is MNHEY and CDR2 SMNVEV (reference sequence). DNA of the CDR3: TGTGCCAGCAGTTCGGCCGGGAACAGAAACTACCAGCAGTACTTC. Protein: CASSSAGNRNYQQYF.

The table lists this clone with a few counts. The chain couples TRBV5-4 to TRBJ2-5; possible D gene TRBD1, 6 bases. The CDR3 sequence is 15 residues long. Looked up from germline, CDR1 is SGHNT and CDR2 is YYREEE (reference sequence). The V end was cut by 2 bases, the J end by 0 bases, with 11 bases between. The CDR3 bases are TGTGCCAGCAGCTTATACGACAGGAACCAAGAGACCCAGTACTTC. Protein: CASSLYDRNQETQYF.